This paragraph reports one TCR beta chain. No cognate antigen has been identified for it. No per-base quality is available; no much larger clone lies one base away. In the prospective study, participants were 18 to 89 years old, resided in fewer than 25 geographic areas of the United States, and were enrolled through a virtual design. In the prospective study, cohorts were assigned on the basis of participant-reported clinical history obtained from a screening survey and a study questionnaire. Each participant in the prospective study had whole blood, serum and a nasopharyngeal or oropharyngeal swab collected by mobile phlebotomists. Additional blood draws and questionnaires over an approximately two-month period could optionally be provided by prospective study participants. Prospective study blood samples were shipped either frozen or at room temperature before DNA extraction. This entry is derived from a study of blood T cell repertoires in COVID-19 (dated by TCRdb to about 2020). For the wider study: Collaborator samples came from the United States, Italy and Spain and covered acute and convalescent phases of COVID-19. The prospective study material was composed of cDNA or gDNA derived from T cells, B-cell-depleted T cells, or PBMCs. The dataset comprised deeply sampled blood TCRbeta repertoires from subjects exposed to, actively infected with, or recovered from COVID-19. The repertoires were released in a freely available public database intended as a resource for research on the immune response to SARS-CoV-2. The samples were drawn from the first 160 participants of the ongoing ImmuneRACE study and from some 1,300 subjects provided by 6 global collaborators. Sample metadata almost always included a de-identified subject ID, COVID-19 status, age in years and sex. Where available, HLA class I and class II types were taken from metadata supplied by the sample provider and were not determined by assay-based typing. Study-wide conclusions, independent of this receptor: The quantity of clinical and demographic metadata differed by source and by participant and was supplied without curation.

The immunoSEQ Assay, a bias-controlled multiplex PCR, was used to amplify TCRbeta CDR3 regions from genomic DNA. As for the authors' bioinformatics: The number of nucleated cells in each sample was estimated by amplification of reference gene primers within the assay. Sequence reads were collapsed and filtered to measure the absolute abundance of every unique TCRbeta CDR3 rearrangement. For each sample, productive Simpson clonality was calculated as the square root of Simpson's diversity index over productive rearrangements. This is the immuneACCESS table as TCRdb keeps it, with only in-frame sequences that have V and J called. A part of the clones is gone; compared with another copy, unresolved V genes explain less than half, and the rest is unexplained. That table furnishes V, J and clone size, whereas the DNA furnished D and trimming. The sample table records under 400,000 clones; roughly 85% of these occur just once. The ten most abundant clones make up around 4.5% of the sample.

Trimming removed 5 bases from V and 4 bases from J; the gene matches leave 3 bases unexplained. CDR1 SEHNR and CDR2 FQNEAQ were looked up in the germline V gene (reference sequence). The CDR3 runs 14 residues from the cysteine to the phenylalanine. The retained sequence is limited to the CDR3, 42 bases, with the frame set at the first base. The specimen was PBMCs or T cells enriched from blood (not recorded which). This sequence was found in a woman between 40 and 50 years old with acute COVID-19. Recombination connected TRBV7-9 to TRBJ2-5, with 11 junctional bases fitting TRBD1. Here is the DNA: TGTGCCAGCAGCAGTGGGACAGGGGGAGAGACCCAGTACTTC. Protein translation: CASSSGTGGETQYF.